These T cell receptor beta chains were read from a single sample in a study of blood T cell repertoires in COVID-19. TCRdb's copy holds only in-frame clones and misses some; the assay was immunoSEQ multiplex PCR. The sample lists 200,000 to 250,000 clones, 84% occurring once. Sequenced: peripheral blood. These receptors came from a woman aged 80 or over with COVID-19, enrolled during active disease. Both conserved end residues are part of each CDR3. The D gene is left open where the match is weak. Size tells how often a clone was seen (once, few, many) or the class of an expanded clone, and some rows leave it out.

>TRBD1|TRBV6-6|.|TRBJ1-2
CASSQIGTGDGYTF
TGTGCCAGCAGTCAAATCGGGACAGGTGACGGCTACACCTTC
>.|TRBV6-6|once|TRBJ2-1
CASSRDSSSYNEQFF
TGTGCCAGCAGTAGGGACTCGAGCTCCTACAATGAGCAGTTCTTC
>.|TRBV2|.|TRBJ1-2
CASSEQVPGYTF
TGTGCCAGCAGTGAACAGGTCCCTGGCTACACCTTC
>.|TRBV29-1|.|TRBJ1-4
CSVQGLNEKLFF
TGCAGCGTTCAGGGGTTGAATGAAAAACTGTTTTTT
>.|TRBV5-6|.|TRBJ2-5
CASSSLGTETQYF
TGTGCCAGCAGCTCCCTGGGCACAGAGACCCAGTACTTC
>TRBD1|TRBV19|.|TRBJ1-2
CASTAPGQGHYGYTF
TGTGCCAGTACGGCCCCCGGACAGGGACACTATGGCTACACCTTC
>.|TRBV10-3|.|TRBJ2-5
CAISEGSPGETQYF
TGTGCCATCAGTGAGGGGTCCCCAGGGGAGACCCAGTACTTC
>TRBD2|TRBV11-2|.|TRBJ2-1
CASSLAGTSDEQFF
TGTGCCAGCAGCTTAGCCGGGACTAGTGATGAGCAGTTCTTC
>TRBD1|TRBV3-1/TRBV3-2|once|TRBJ1-3
CASSPGGGPGNTIYF
TGTGCCAGCAGCCCAGGGGGAGGACCTGGAAACACCATATATTTT
>.|TRBV19|.|TRBJ1-6
CASREEPVNSPLHF
TGTGCCAGTAGGGAGGAACCGGTGAATTCACCCCTCCACTTT
>TRBD1|TRBV2|.|TRBJ1-1
CASSTGFGTVEAFF
TGTGCCAGCAGTACAGGGTTCGGGACAGTTGAAGCTTTCTTT
>.|TRBV18|.|TRBJ2-1
CASSPGLKMHNEQFF
TGTGCCAGCTCACCTGGCCTCAAAATGCACAATGAGCAGTTCTTC
>.|TRBV2|.|TRBJ1-1
CASIRTLNTEAFF
TGTGCCAGCATCAGGACATTGAACACTGAAGCTTTCTTT
>TRBD2|TRBV18|.|TRBJ2-2
CASSPTSDPGTGELFF
TGTGCCAGCTCACCTACTAGCGACCCCGGGACCGGGGAGCTGTTTTTT
>TRBD2|TRBV19|.|TRBJ2-7
CASSRGVSYEQYF
TGTGCCAGTAGTCGGGGGGTCTCCTACGAGCAGTACTTC
>.|TRBV10-3|.|TRBJ2-2
CAISGGQGRANTGELFF
TGTGCCATCAGTGGCGGCCAGGGGCGGGCGAACACCGGGGAGCTGTTTTTT
>.|TRBV15|.|TRBJ1-4
CATSRDRGPNEKLFF
TGTGCCACCAGCAGAGATCGAGGGCCTAATGAAAAACTGTTTTTT
>TRBD1|TRBV28|.|TRBJ2-7
CASPPNLTGDFHEQYF
TGTGCCTCCCCGCCCAACCTGACAGGGGACTTCCACGAGCAGTACTTC
>.|TRBV6-1|.|TRBJ1-2
CASSDGGRVRANYGYTF
TGTGCCAGCAGTGACGGTGGTAGAGTGAGGGCTAACTATGGCTACACCTTC
>TRBD1|TRBV29-1|.|TRBJ1-2
CSVAGTEYGYTF
TGCAGCGTCGCCGGGACAGAATATGGCTACACCTTC
>TRBD1|TRBV7-3|once|TRBJ2-3
CASSLRSGTGSTDTQYF
TGTGCCAGCAGCTTACGGTCCGGGACAGGCTCCACAGATACGCAGTATTTT
>.|TRBV28|.|TRBJ1-2
CASSLGGLTGGYTF
TGTGCCAGCAGTTTAGGAGGGCTTACTGGTGGCTACACCTTC
>.|TRBV4-2|.|TRBJ2-4
CASSQGQIGAKNIQYF
TGTGCCAGCAGCCAAGGGCAGATCGGGGCCAAAAACATTCAGTACTTC
>TRBD2|TRBV7-9|.|TRBJ2-1
CASSPGTSSKGGKFF
TGTGCCAGCAGCCCCGGGACTAGCTCCAAGGGGGGAAAGTTCTTC
>TRBD1|TRBV18|many|TRBJ1-5
CASSPQGAGQPQHF
TGTGCCAGCTCGCCACAGGGGGCAGGTCAGCCCCAGCATTTT
>TRBD1|TRBV28|few|TRBJ1-6
CASSFWTGGLGSPLHF
TGTGCCAGCAGTTTTTGGACAGGGGGACTAGGCTCACCCCTCCACTTT
>.|TRBV19|.|TRBJ1-2
CASSIPGEAYGYTF
TGTGCCAGTAGTATTCCCGGGGAGGCTTATGGCTACACCTTC
>.|TRBV10-3|once|TRBJ1-5
CAIREGRDQPQHF
TGTGCCATCAGAGAAGGGAGGGATCAGCCCCAGCATTTT
>TRBD1|TRBV27|.|TRBJ2-1
CASSHYRGTGGYNEQFF
TGTGCCAGCAGCCATTATCGCGGGACAGGGGGCTACAATGAGCAGTTCTTC
>.|TRBV15|.|TRBJ2-7
CATSRDQGQQYF
TGTGCCACCAGCAGAGATCAGGGGCAGCAGTACTTC
>TRBD2|TRBV9|.|TRBJ2-3
CASSRAQVAGLGGTQYF
TGTGCCAGCAGCCGGGCCCAGGTAGCGGGGCTTGGGGGTACGCAGTATTTT
>.|TRBV3-1/TRBV3-2|.|TRBJ2-5
CASSQAGETQYF
TGTGCCAGCAGCCAAGCGGGGGAGACCCAGTACTTC
>.|TRBV21-1|.|TRBJ1-4
CASSKVLGDSATNEKLFF
TGTGCCAGCAGCAAAGTTCTCGGCGACAGCGCAACTAATGAAAAACTGTTTTTT
>.|TRBV7-9|.|TRBJ1-2
CASSSLTLGYTF
TGTGCCAGCAGCTCGTTGACACTGGGCTACACCTTC
>TRBD2|TRBV29-1|once|TRBJ2-3
CSVGTSGGVQGTQYF
TGCAGCGTGGGGACTAGCGGGGGGGTTCAGGGCACGCAGTATTTT
>.|TRBV30|.|TRBJ1-1
CAANTGWTEAFF
TGTGCTGCAAATACAGGGTGGACTGAAGCTTTCTTT
>.|TRBV12-3/TRBV12-4|.|TRBJ1-2
CASSLRGYGYTF
TGTGCCAGCAGTTTAAGAGGGTATGGCTACACCTTC
>TRBD1|TRBV18|.|TRBJ2-1
CASSRGQGDYNEQFF
TGTGCCAGCTCACGGGGACAGGGGGACTACAATGAGCAGTTCTTC
>.|TRBV7-9|few|TRBJ2-7
CASRVTGGSYEQYF
TGTGCCAGCAGGGTGACAGGAGGCTCCTACGAGCAGTACTTC
>.|TRBV19|few|TRBJ1-2
CASRTGPNYGYTF
TGTGCCAGTAGAACAGGTCCCAACTATGGCTACACCTTC
>.|TRBV6-5|.|TRBJ1-5
CASTRESATGQPQHF
TGTGCCAGCACTCGCGAATCAGCGACCGGTCAGCCCCAGCATTTT
>.|TRBV5-6|.|TRBJ1-2
CASSLATQPRDGYTF
TGTGCCAGCAGCTTGGCCACACAGCCCAGAGATGGCTACACCTTC
>.|TRBV6-5|.|TRBJ2-2
CASERGGMRTGELFF
TGTGCCAGCGAGAGGGGGGGAATGAGGACCGGGGAGCTGTTTTTT
>TRBD1|TRBV6-2/TRBV6-3|.|TRBJ2-7
CASSSTTGTGAYEQYF
TGTGCCAGCAGTTCCACCACCGGGACAGGGGCATACGAGCAGTACTTC
>.|TRBV7-9|.|TRBJ1-1
CASSASGIGRGTEAFF
TGTGCCAGCAGCGCATCAGGGATCGGGAGGGGGACTGAAGCTTTCTTT
>.|TRBV5-4|.|TRBJ2-7
CAISKSVGTLYRMDEQYF
TGTGCCATCTCTAAATCTGTCGGGACACTCTACCGGATGGACGAGCAGTACTTC
>.|TRBV28|.|TRBJ2-5
CASTQAQETQYF
TGTGCCAGCACCCAAGCCCAAGAGACCCAGTACTTC
>TRBD1|TRBV5-5|.|TRBJ1-4
CASSKGQGTNEKLFF
TGTGCCAGCAGCAAAGGACAGGGGACTAATGAAAAACTGTTTTTT
>.|TRBV6-2/TRBV6-3|.|TRBJ2-3
CASSSASSPDTQYF
TGTGCCAGCAGTTCGGCTAGCTCACCAGATACGCAGTATTTT
>.|TRBV21-1|.|TRBJ2-1
CASSKGAGGPHNEQFF
TGTGCCAGCAGCAAAGGGGCGGGGGGGCCCCACAATGAGCAGTTCTTC
>.|TRBV19|.|TRBJ1-5
CASSSPGNQPQHF
TGTGCCAGTAGCTCTCCCGGTAATCAGCCCCAGCATTTT
>TRBD2|TRBV19|once|TRBJ2-3
CASSITSGPRDTQYF
TGTGCCAGTAGTATCACTAGCGGACCCCGGGATACGCAGTATTTT
>.|TRBV11-3|once|TRBJ1-1
CASSLQMNTEAFF
TGTGCCAGCAGCTTACAAATGAACACTGAAGCTTTCTTT
>.|TRBV5-5|.|TRBJ1-4
CASSLIGGVEEKLFF
TGTGCCAGCAGCTTAATTGGAGGGGTGGAAGAAAAACTGTTTTTT